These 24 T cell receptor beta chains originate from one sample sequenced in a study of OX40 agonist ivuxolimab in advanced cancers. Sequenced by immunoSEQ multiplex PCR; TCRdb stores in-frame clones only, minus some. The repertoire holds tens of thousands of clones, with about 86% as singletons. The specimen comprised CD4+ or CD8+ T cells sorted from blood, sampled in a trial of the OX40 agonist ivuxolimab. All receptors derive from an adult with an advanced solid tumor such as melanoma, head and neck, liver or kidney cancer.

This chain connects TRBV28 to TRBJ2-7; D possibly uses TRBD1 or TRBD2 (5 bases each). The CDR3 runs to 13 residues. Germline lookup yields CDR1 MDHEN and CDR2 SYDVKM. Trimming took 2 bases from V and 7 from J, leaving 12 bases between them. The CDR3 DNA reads TGTGCCAGCAGTTTAAGCCCAGGGAGAGAGCAGTACTTC. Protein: CASSLSPGREQYF.

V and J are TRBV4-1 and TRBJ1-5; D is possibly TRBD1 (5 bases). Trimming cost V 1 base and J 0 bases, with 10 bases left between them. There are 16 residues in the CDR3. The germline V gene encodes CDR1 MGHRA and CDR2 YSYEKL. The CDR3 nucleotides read TGCGCCAGCAGCCAAGCTACAGGTTCTAGCAATCAGCCCCAGCATTTT. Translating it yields CASSQATGSSNQPQHF.

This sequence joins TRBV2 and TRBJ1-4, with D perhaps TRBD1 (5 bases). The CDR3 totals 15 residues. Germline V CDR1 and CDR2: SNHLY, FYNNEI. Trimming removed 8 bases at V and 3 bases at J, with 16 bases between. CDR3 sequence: CASEARDGANEKLFF. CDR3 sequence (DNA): TGTGCCAGCGAGGCTAGGGACGGAGCTAATGAAAAACTGTTTTTT.

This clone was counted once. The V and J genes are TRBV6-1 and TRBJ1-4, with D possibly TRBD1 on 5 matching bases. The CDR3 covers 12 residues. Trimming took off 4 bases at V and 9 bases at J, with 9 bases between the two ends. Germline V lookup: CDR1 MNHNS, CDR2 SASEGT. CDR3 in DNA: TGTGCCAGCAGTGTGGGACGGAAAAAACTGTTTTTT. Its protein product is CASSVGRKKLFF.

CDR3 nucleotides: TGTGCCAGCAGTCAAAATAGCGGGAGAGGGCGCACAGATACGCAGTATTTT. It specifies CASSQNSGRGRTDTQYF. This chain connects TRBV27 to TRBJ2-3; TRBD2 matches 9 bases. CDR1 is MNHEY and CDR2 is SMNVEV in the germline V gene (reference sequence). Trimming removed 5 bases from V and 1 base from J; junction bases left unmatched: 10. CDR3 length equals 17 residues.

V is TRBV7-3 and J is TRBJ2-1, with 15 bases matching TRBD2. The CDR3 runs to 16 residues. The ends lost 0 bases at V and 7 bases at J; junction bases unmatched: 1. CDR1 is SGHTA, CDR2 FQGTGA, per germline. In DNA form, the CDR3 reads TGTGCCAGCAGCTTAACCGGGACTAGCGGGAGGAATGAGCAGTTCTTC. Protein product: CASSLTGTSGRNEQFF.

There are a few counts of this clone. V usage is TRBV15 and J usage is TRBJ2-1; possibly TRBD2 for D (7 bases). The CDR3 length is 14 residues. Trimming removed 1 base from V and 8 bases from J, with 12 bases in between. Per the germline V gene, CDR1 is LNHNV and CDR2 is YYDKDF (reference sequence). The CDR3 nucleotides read TGTGCCACCAGCAGAGGGGGGGGCGGAGATGAGCAGTTCTTC. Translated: CATSRGGGGDEQFF.

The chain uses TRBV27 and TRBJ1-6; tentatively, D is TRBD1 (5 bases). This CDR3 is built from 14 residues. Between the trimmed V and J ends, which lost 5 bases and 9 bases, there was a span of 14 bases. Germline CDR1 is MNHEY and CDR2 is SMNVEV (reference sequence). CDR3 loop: CASSGTGTPSPLHF. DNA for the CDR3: TGTGCCAGCAGTGGTACCGGGACCCCTTCACCCCTCCACTTT.

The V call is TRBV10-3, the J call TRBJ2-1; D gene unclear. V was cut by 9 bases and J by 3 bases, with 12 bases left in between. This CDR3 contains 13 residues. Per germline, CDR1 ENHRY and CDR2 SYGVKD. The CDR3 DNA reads TGTGCCATAGAGAGTCCGCTCTACAATGAGCAGTTCTTC. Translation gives CAIESPLYNEQFF.

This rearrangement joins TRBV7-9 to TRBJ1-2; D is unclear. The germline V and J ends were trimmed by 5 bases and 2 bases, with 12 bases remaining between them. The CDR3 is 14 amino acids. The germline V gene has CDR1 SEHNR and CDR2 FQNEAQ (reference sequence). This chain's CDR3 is CASSEMGRNYGYTF. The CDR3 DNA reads TGTGCCAGCAGCGAAATGGGTCGAAACTATGGCTACACCTTC.

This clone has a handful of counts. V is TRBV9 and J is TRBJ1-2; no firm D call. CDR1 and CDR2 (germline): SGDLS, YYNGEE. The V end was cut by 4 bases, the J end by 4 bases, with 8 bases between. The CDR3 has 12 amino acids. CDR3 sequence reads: CASSLGIYGYTF. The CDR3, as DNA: TGTGCCAGCAGCCTAGGGATCTATGGCTACACCTTC.

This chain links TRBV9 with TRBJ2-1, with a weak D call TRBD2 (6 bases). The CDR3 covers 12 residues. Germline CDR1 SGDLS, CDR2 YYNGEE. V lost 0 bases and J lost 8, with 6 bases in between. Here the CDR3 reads CASSVERDEQFF. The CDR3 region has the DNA TGTGCCAGCAGCGTAGAGCGGGATGAGCAGTTCTTC.

As DNA, the CDR3 is TGTGCCAGCAGCACGTGGGACAGGATCTACGAGCAGTACTTC. It codes for CASSTWDRIYEQYF. The chain combines TRBV5-6 with TRBJ2-7, with 8 bases identical to TRBD1. J gave up 3 bases and V 4 bases, and 6 bases lay outside the gene matches. The CDR3 contains 14 residues. Germline loops: CDR1 SGHDT, CDR2 YYEEEE.

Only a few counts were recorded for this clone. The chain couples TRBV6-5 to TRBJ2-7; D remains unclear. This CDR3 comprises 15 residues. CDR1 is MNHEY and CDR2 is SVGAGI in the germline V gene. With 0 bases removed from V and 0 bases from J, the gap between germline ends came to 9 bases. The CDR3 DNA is TGTGCCAGCAGTTACTCGCAGGCTGCCTCCTACGAGCAGTACTTC. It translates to CASSYSQAASYEQYF.

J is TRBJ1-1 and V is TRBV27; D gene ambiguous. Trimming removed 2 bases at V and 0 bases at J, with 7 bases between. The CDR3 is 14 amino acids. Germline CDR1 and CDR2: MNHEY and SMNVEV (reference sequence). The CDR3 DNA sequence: TGTGCCAGCAGTTTAGGGGAAATGAACACTGAAGCTTTCTTT. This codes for CASSLGEMNTEAFF.

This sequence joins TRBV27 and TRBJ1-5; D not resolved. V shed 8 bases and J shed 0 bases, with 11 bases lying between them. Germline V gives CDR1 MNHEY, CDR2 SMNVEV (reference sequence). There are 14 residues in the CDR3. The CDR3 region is CASRKSYSNQPQHF. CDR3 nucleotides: TGTGCCAGCCGTAAGTCTTATAGCAATCAGCCCCAGCATTTT.

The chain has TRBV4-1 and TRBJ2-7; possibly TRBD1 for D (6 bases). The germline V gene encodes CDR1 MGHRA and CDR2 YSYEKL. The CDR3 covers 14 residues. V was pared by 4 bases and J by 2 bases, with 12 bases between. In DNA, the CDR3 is TGCGCCAGCAGCCTCCGGGACAAAGCCTACGAGCAGTACTTC. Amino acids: CASSLRDKAYEQYF.

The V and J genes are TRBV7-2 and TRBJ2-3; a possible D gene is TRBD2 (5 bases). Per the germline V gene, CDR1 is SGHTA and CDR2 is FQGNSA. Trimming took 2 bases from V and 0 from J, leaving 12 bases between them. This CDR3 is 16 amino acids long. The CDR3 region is CASSLWGAASTDTQYF. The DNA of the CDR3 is TGTGCCAGCAGCTTATGGGGAGCCGCTAGCACAGATACGCAGTATTTT.

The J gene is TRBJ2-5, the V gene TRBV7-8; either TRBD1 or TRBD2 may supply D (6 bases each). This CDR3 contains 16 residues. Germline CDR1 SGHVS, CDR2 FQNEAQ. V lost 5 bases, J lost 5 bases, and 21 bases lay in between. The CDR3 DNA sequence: TGTGCCAGCAGCCCTGCCACCTCCCGGGGGCGTGAGACCCAGTACTTC. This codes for CASSPATSRGRETQYF.

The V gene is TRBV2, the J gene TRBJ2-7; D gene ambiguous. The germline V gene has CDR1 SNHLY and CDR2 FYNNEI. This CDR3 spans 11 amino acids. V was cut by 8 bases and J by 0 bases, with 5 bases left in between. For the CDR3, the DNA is TGTGCCAGCGCCGCCTCCTACGAGCAGTACTTC. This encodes CASAASYEQYF.

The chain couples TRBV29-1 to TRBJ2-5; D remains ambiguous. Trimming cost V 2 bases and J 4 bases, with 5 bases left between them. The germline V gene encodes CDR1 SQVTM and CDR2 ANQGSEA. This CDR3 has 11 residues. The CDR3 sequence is CSVERSETQYF. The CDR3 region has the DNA TGCAGCGTTGAACGGTCAGAGACCCAGTACTTC.

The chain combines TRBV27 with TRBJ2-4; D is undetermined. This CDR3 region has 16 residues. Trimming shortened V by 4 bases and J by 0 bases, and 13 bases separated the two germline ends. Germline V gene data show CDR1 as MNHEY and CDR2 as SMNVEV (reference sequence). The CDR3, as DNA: TGTGCCAGCAGTTCCAATTACGACTTAGCCAAAAACATTCAGTACTTC. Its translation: CASSSNYDLAKNIQYF.

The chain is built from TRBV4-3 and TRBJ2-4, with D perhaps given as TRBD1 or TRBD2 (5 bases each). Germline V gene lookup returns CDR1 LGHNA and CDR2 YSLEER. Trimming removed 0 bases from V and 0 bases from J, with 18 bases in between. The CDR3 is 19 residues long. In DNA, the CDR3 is TGCGCCAGCAGCCAAGATCGGGTCGTTGGGACGCTAGCCAAAAACATTCAGTACTTC. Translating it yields CASSQDRVVGTLAKNIQYF.

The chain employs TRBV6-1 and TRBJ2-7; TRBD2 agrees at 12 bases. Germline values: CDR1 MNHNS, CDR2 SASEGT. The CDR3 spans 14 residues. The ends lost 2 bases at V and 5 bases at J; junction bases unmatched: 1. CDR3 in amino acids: CASSELAGGHEQYF. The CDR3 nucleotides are TGTGCCAGCAGTGAACTAGCGGGAGGGCACGAGCAGTACTTC.